The 25 T cell receptor beta chains in this list originate from one sample, sequenced in a study of cytomegalovirus exposure and HLA in healthy donors (dated by TCRdb to about 2017). Library preparation employed the immunoSEQ multiplex PCR assay. The multiplex PCR relied on a mix of 60 forward primers for TCR Vbeta segments and 13 reverse primers for TCR Jbeta segments. The source is immuneACCESS, and TCRdb retained only in-frame sequences with V and J called. Part of the clones is not carried over; for the studies checked, unresolved V genes explain less than half of this, and the remainder is unexplained. This sample is represented by roughly 110,000 clones; 65% to 80% of them were singletons. Together, the top ten hold roughly 3.9% of the sample. The sequencing sample was made of PBMCs. The receptors here all came from a man aged 60 to 75 in good health and CMV-seronegative.

This chain uses TRBV28 with TRBJ1-2, with no clear D. The CDR3 covers 15 residues. Per the germline V gene, CDR1 is MDHEN and CDR2 is SYDVKM. Trimming left V 2 bases short and J 8 bases short, with 18 bases between. The CDR3 loop is CASSLRHSMERGYTF. CDR3 in DNA: TGTGCCAGCAGTTTAAGGCACAGTATGGAAAGGGGCTACACCTTC.

V is TRBV4-1 and J is TRBJ2-3, with TRBD1 matching over 8 bases. The CDR3 runs 16 residues. Per germline, CDR1 MGHRA and CDR2 YSYEKL. V shed 1 base, J shed 0 bases, and the junction held 3 bases outside the gene matches. CDR3 in amino acids: CASSQAQGASTDTQYF. The CDR3 nucleotides read TGCGCCAGCAGCCAAGCGCAGGGGGCTAGCACAGATACGCAGTATTTT.

The V call is TRBV30, the J call TRBJ2-7; 11 bases are shared with TRBD2. V shed 4 bases and J 0 bases; nucleotides not matched to a gene: 14. From germline, CDR1 is GTSNPN and CDR2 SVGIG (reference sequence). This CDR3 has 18 amino acids. The CDR3 bases are TGTGCCTGGAATCCTTCGTTCGTTAGCGGGGGGGACTCCTACGAGCAGTACTTC. This encodes CAWNPSFVSGGDSYEQYF.

The CDR3 nucleotides are TGTGCCAGCAGCTTAGCTCTCGGAAACACCATATATTTT. Its translation is CASSLALGNTIYF. The chain employs TRBV7-9 and TRBJ1-3; D is uncertain. Germline V gene sequence: CDR1 SEHNR, CDR2 FQNEAQ (reference sequence). Trimming removed 0 bases from V and 4 bases from J, with 4 bases in between. This CDR3 comprises 13 residues.

V and J are TRBV6-6 and TRBJ2-7; no firm D call. The CDR3 has 15 amino acids. Germline CDR1 reads MNHNY; CDR2 reads SVGAGI (reference sequence). V was shortened by 6 bases and J by 0 bases, with 15 bases between the two germline ends. The CDR3: CASSQRQQSSYEQYF. CDR3 coding DNA: TGTGCCAGCAGCCAGAGGCAGCAGAGCTCCTACGAGCAGTACTTC.

The chain employs TRBV4-2 and TRBJ1-2, with D possibly TRBD1 on 5 matching bases. CDR3 length equals 13 residues. CDR1 is LGHNA, CDR2 YNFKEQ, per germline. The V end lost 2 bases, the J end lost 7 bases, and 11 bases lay between the germline ends. CDR3 DNA sequence: TGTGCCAGCAGCCAACAGGGAAGACTTGGCTACACCTTC. Amino acid sequence: CASSQQGRLGYTF.

This clone appeared a few times. Additional DNA sequences in this sample encode the identical CDR3. The rearrangement links TRBV5-1 to TRBJ2-7; 7 positions agree with TRBD1. The CDR3 loop spans 13 amino acids. The ends lost 4 bases at V and 1 base at J; junction bases unmatched: 2. Germline CDR1 is SGHRS and CDR2 is YFSETQ. CDR3 loop: CASSLGQSYEQYF. CDR3 DNA: TGCGCCAGCAGCCTGGGACAGTCCTACGAGCAGTACTTC.

The rearrangement joins TRBV18 to TRBJ2-3; TRBD2 matches 7 bases. From germline, CDR1 is KGHSH and CDR2 LQKENI. The CDR3 runs to 16 residues. V was pared by 2 bases and J by 6 bases, with 11 bases of the junction left unmatched. DNA of the CDR3: TGTGCCAGCTCACCATGGGCCCGAGGGGAGGGTGATACGCAGTATTTT. This codes for CASSPWARGEGDTQYF.

The rearrangement joins TRBV27 to TRBJ1-1; 7 nucleotides match TRBD1. The CDR3 runs to 14 residues. Per the germline V gene, CDR1 is MNHEY and CDR2 is SMNVEV (reference sequence). The J segment lost 5 bases and the V segment lost 4 bases, leaving 7 bases of the junction unmatched. CDR3 in amino acids: CASSSTGRRTEAFF. DNA for the CDR3: TGTGCCAGCAGTTCGACAGGGAGACGGACTGAAGCTTTCTTT.

V is TRBV28 and J is TRBJ1-2, with 10 bases that match TRBD1. Trimming removed 4 bases from V and 4 bases from J; junction bases left unmatched: 9. Per the germline V gene, CDR1 is MDHEN and CDR2 is SYDVKM. The CDR3 loop spans 16 amino acids. The CDR3 DNA reads TGTGCCAGCAGTTATGCCAGGACAGGGGGGGGCTATGGCTACACCTTC. This sequence encodes CASSYARTGGGYGYTF.

The gene calls are TRBV7-2 and TRBJ2-7; 9 bases agree with TRBD1. This CDR3 has 13 residues. Losses at the gene ends were 5 bases for V and 5 bases for J; bases not matched to a gene: 4. CDR1 is SGHTA, CDR2 FQGNSA, per germline. CDR3 protein: CASSRQGGDEQYF. The CDR3 region has the DNA TGTGCCAGCAGCAGACAGGGGGGCGACGAGCAGTACTTC. Filled out from reference TRBV7-2 and TRBJ2-7, the complete variable domain reads GAGVSQSPSNKVTEKGKDVELRCDPISGHTALYWYRQSLGQGLEFLIYFQGNSAPDKSGLPSDRFSAERTGGSVSTLTIQRTQQEDSAVYLCASSRQGGDEQYFGPGTRLTVT.

This rearrangement joins TRBV6-5 to TRBJ2-1; 7 positions agree with TRBD1. Germline CDR1 MNHEY, CDR2 SVGAGI. Trimming cost V 6 bases and J 3 bases; bases outside gene matches: 5. CDR3 length: 14 residues. CDR3 region: CASSPRDSYNEQFF. In nucleotides, the CDR3 is TGTGCCAGCAGCCCCCGGGACAGCTACAATGAGCAGTTCTTC.

This CDR3 reads CASSSSAVLYQPQHF. The CDR3 DNA sequence: TGTGCCAGCTCATCATCTGCGGTTCTATATCAGCCCCAGCATTTT. The genes are TRBV18 and TRBJ1-5; no reliable D call. Per the germline V gene, CDR1 is KGHSH and CDR2 is LQKENI. The CDR3 runs 15 residues. Trimming took 5 bases from V and 5 from J, leaving 16 bases between them. The full variable domain, in which reference TRBV18 and TRBJ1-5 provide the parts outside the CDR3, is NAGVMQNPRHLVRRRGQEARLRCSPMKGHSHVYWYRQLPEEGLKFMVYLQKENIIDESGMPKERFSAEFPKEGPSILRIQQVVRGDSAAYFCASSSSAVLYQPQHFGDGTRLSIL.

This rearrangement joins TRBV7-2 to TRBJ1-6; tentative D call: TRBD1 (5 bases). There are 15 residues in the CDR3. Germline CDR1 SGHTA, CDR2 FQGNSA. V lost 6 bases to trimming and J lost 6 bases, with 15 bases between them. CDR3 protein: CASRGGGVLNSPLHF. The CDR3 DNA is TGTGCCAGCAGGGGGGGTGGGGTACTTAATTCACCCCTCCACTTT.

The chain joins TRBV28 to TRBJ2-6, with TRBD1 matching over 7 bases. CDR1 and CDR2 (germline): MDHEN, SYDVKM. The length of the CDR3 is 17 residues. V was clipped by 5 bases and J by 0 bases; unmatched bases: 7. CDR3 DNA: TGTGCCAGCAGTCTTGGGACAGCACGCTCTGGGGCCAACGTCCTGACTTTC. Its translation is CASSLGTARSGANVLTF.

CDR3 region: CASSPQSYNEQFF. The CDR3 DNA sequence: TGTGCCAGCAGCCCCCAGTCCTACAATGAGCAGTTCTTC. The chain uses TRBV7-2 and TRBJ2-1; D not resolved. In germline, CDR1 is SGHTA, CDR2 FQGNSA. This CDR3 is 13 amino acids long. Deletions cut 5 bases from V and 1 base from J, with 6 bases between. Combining the CDR3 with reference TRBV7-2 and TRBJ2-1 gives the whole variable domain GAGVSQSPSNKVTEKGKDVELRCDPISGHTALYWYRQSLGQGLEFLIYFQGNSAPDKSGLPSDRFSAERTGGSVSTLTIQRTQQEDSAVYLCASSPQSYNEQFFGPGTRLTVL.

V usage is TRBV19 and J usage is TRBJ1-4, with 7 bases that match TRBD1. Trimming at V came to 3 bases and at J to 1 base, leaving 5 bases not matched to a gene. Per germline, CDR1 LNHDA and CDR2 SQIVND (reference sequence). This CDR3 contains 16 residues. Written as DNA, the CDR3 is TGTGCCAGTAGTATCGGACAGGCGAAAACTAATGAAAAACTGTTTTTT. Encoded protein: CASSIGQAKTNEKLFF.

The CDR3 DNA is TGTGCCACCAGCAGAGATCCCGGACTTTATGGCTACACCTTC. Amino acid sequence: CATSRDPGLYGYTF. The gene calls are TRBV15 and TRBJ1-2; no definite D call. The germline gives CDR1 LNHNV, CDR2 YYDKDF (reference sequence). The germline V and J ends were trimmed by 0 bases and 5 bases, with 10 bases remaining between them. This CDR3 is 14 amino acids long.

This chain connects TRBV5-1 to TRBJ1-1; TRBD1 is a possible D gene (5 bases). The V gene lost 5 bases and the J gene lost 1 base, with 9 bases spanning the gap. This CDR3 is built from 13 residues. From germline, CDR1 is SGHRS and CDR2 YFSETQ. This CDR3 is CASRSQGNTEAFF. CDR3 in DNA: TGCGCCAGCAGATCCCAGGGGAACACTGAAGCTTTCTTT.

The J gene is TRBJ1-5, the V gene TRBV4-1, with 7 bases fitting TRBD1. Germline trimming cut 0 bases from V and 3 bases from J; bases unmatched to any gene: 5. The CDR3 is 16 amino acids. Germline CDR1 MGHRA, CDR2 YSYEKL. The chain's CDR3 is CASSQDRQGPNQPQHF. In nucleotides, the CDR3 is TGCGCCAGCAGCCAAGATAGACAGGGCCCCAATCAGCCCCAGCATTTT.

This clone has more than one count but fewer than ten. The V gene is TRBV5-6, the J gene TRBJ2-5; 7 bases line up with TRBD1. Germline CDR1 and CDR2: SGHDT and YYEEEE. This CDR3 has 16 amino acids. J gave up 1 base and V 2 bases, and 8 bases lay outside the gene matches. CDR3 coding DNA: TGTGCCAGCAGCTTACCACAGGGGATCCCCCAAGAGACCCAGTACTTC. As protein: CASSLPQGIPQETQYF.

CDR3 residues: CASSFPRGGTTIQETQYF. The DNA of the CDR3 is TGCGCCAGCAGCTTCCCGCGGGGGGGCACTACCATACAAGAGACCCAGTACTTC. V and J are TRBV5-1 and TRBJ2-5, with 9 bases fitting TRBD2. This CDR3 has 18 residues. With V trimmed by 2 bases and J by 2 bases, 13 bases remained unmatched. CDR1 is SGHRS and CDR2 is YFSETQ in the germline V gene. Variable domain in full (rest from reference TRBV5-1 and TRBJ2-5): KAGVTQTPRYLIKTRGQQVTLSCSPISGHRSVSWYQQTPGQGLQFLFEYFSETQRNKGNFPGRFSGRQFSNSRSEMNVSTLELGDSALYLCASSFPRGGTTIQETQYFGPGTRLLVL.

This sequence joins TRBV7-6 and TRBJ2-5, with D possibly being TRBD1 (5 bases). The CDR3 length is 14 residues. V was cut by 5 bases and J by 1 base, with 11 bases left in between. CDR1 SGHVS and CDR2 FNYEAQ come from the germline V gene. The CDR3 here is CASSLGALQETQYF. The CDR3, as DNA: TGTGCCAGCAGCCTTGGGGCCCTCCAAGAGACCCAGTACTTC.

This clone turned up a few times. The CDR3 DNA reads TGTGCCAGCAGTTACTCCGGGGGAAGATATCAGCCCCAGCATTTT. As protein: CASSYSGGRYQPQHF. The chain joins TRBV6-5 to TRBJ1-5, with a possible D match to TRBD1 (5 bases). Germline CDR1 is MNHEY and CDR2 is SVGAGI. Trimming took off 0 bases at V and 5 bases at J, with 11 bases between the two ends. This CDR3 has 15 residues.

The rearrangement joins TRBV9 to TRBJ2-1; TRBD2 aligns across 8 bases. V was clipped by 4 bases and J by 2 bases; unmatched bases: 5. CDR1 is SGDLS and CDR2 is YYNGEE in the germline V gene. This CDR3 is built from 15 residues. The CDR3 nucleotides read TGTGCCAGCAGCCTAGATAGCGGGACCTACAATGAGCAGTTCTTC. Encoded protein: CASSLDSGTYNEQFF.